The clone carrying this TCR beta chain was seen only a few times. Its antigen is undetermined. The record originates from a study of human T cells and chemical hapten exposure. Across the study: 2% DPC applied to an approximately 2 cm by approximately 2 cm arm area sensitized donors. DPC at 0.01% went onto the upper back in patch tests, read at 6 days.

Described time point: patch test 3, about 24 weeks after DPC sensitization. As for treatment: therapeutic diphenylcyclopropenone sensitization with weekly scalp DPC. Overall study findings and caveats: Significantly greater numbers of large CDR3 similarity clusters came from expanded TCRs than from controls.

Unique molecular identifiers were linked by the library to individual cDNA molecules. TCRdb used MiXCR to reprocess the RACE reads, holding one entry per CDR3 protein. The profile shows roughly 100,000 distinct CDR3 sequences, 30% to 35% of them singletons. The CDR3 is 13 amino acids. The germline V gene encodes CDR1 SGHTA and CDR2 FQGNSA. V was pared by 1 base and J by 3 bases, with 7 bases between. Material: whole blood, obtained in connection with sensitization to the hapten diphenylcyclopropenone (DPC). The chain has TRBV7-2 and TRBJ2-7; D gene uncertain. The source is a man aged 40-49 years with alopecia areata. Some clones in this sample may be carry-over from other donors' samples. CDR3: CASSLDLGYEQYV. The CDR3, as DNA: TGTGCCAGCAGCTTAGACCTCGGCTACGAGCAGTACGTC.